The present T cell receptor (beta chain) was sequenced within a study of technical replicates of blood from a handful of donors. This CDR3 comprises 14 residues. Germline trimming cut 4 bases from V and 4 bases from J; bases unmatched to any gene: 4. Germline lookup yields CDR1 SGHAT and CDR2 FQDESV (reference sequence). Here immunoSEQ multiplex PCR was the method, and the copy in TCRdb shows in-frame clones only, minus some. The sample has about 62,000 clones, about nine tenths seen once; the top ten hold roughly 4.9%. This TCR came from a human donor in good health. Some clones in this sample may be carry-over from other donors' samples. The sequenced material came from PBMCs. The V gene is TRBV11-1, the J gene TRBJ2-3, with 8 nucleotides matching TRBD1. The CDR3 sequence: CASSSYRGADTQYF. Here the CDR3 DNA reads TGTGCCAGCAGCTCCTACAGGGGGGCAGATACGCAGTATTTT. Looking up the rest from reference TRBV11-1 and TRBJ2-3 gives the full variable domain: EAEVAQSPRYKITEKSQAVAFWCDPISGHATLYWYRQILGQGPELLVQFQDESVVDDSQLPKDRFSAERLKGVDSTLKIQPAELGDSAMYLCASSSYRGADTQYFGPGTRLTVL.